The clone carrying this T cell receptor (beta chain) was observed a handful of times. The target antigen is unknown. CDR1 and CDR2 (germline): LGHNA, YSLEER. After removal of 3 bases from V and 8 bases from J, the junction contained 5 bases not matched to a gene. There are 14 residues in the CDR3. The data stem from a study of naive and memory T cell subsets. Study-wide points: In naive cells, over 85% of TCR sequences were seen only once. Naive and memory repertoire findings lacked a ground truth for validation. A few larger clonotypes appeared in naive repertoires, especially CD8, possibly memory cells re-expressing CD45RA.

CD4+ T cell IFNgamma after overnight CMV lysate exposure gave donor CMV status. The beta constant-region primer was an equimolar mix of two oligonucleotides covering TRBC1 and TRBC2. Ligated cDNA was amplified by four rounds of PCR with nested alpha and beta constant-region primers and SP2. Ligation attached a single-stranded oligonucleotide with a 12-nucleotide UMI and the SP2 primer to the cDNA 3' end. One entry per CDR3 protein, called by TCRdb with MiXCR from the UMI-ligation and nested PCR reads. The profile shows around 140,000 distinct CDR3 sequences, roughly a fifth of them singletons. The sequence was collected from a human donor in good health. The specimen was naive CD8+ T cells from blood. The chain has TRBV4-3 and TRBJ1-4, with TRBD1 matching over 8 bases. The CDR3 here is CASSHDRGGEKLFF. DNA of the CDR3: TGCGCCAGCAGCCATGACAGGGGAGGCGAAAAACTGTTTTTT.